Below are 18 T cell receptor beta chains sequenced from a single sample in a study of T cells in Graves' hyperthyroidism and ophthalmopathy (dated by TCRdb to about 2019). Library prep was done by multiplex PCR. TCRdb records Illumina HiSeq 2000 as the sequencer. Amplification of TCR beta CDR3 regions was carried out from RNA transcripts. For the first round of RT-PCR on the TCR CDR3, the HTBI primer set was used together with the Qiagen OneStep RT-PCR kit. The raw public data were reprocessed by TCRdb itself: fastp quality trimming at Q25, MiXCR clonotype calling, in-frame beta chains only. CDR3 protein sequences are deduplicated, and each keeps its most common genes and DNA. Within this sample are 350,000 to 400,000 distinct CDR3 sequences, with 15% of them counted one time only. The top ten clones comprise 32% of the sample. Sequencing was carried out using blood. These receptors all stem from a woman in her thirties with Graves' hyperthyroidism.

This chain connects TRBV14 to TRBJ2-3; the match to TRBD2 covers 10 bases. The CDR3 is 17 residues long. V shed 3 bases and J 2 bases; nucleotides not matched to a gene: 8. Germline assignment: CDR1 SGHDN and CDR2 FVKESK. CDR3 region: CASSHTPGLANTDTQYF. As DNA, the CDR3 is TGTGCCAGCAGCCATACTCCGGGACTAGCGAACACAGATACGCAGTATTTT.

This clonotype was seen a few times. The chain joins TRBV14 to TRBJ2-7; perhaps TRBD1 as D (6 bases). The germline V gene has CDR1 SGHDN and CDR2 FVKESK. V was cut by 1 base and J by 4 bases, with 14 bases left in between. The CDR3 covers 15 residues. The CDR3 nucleotides are TGTGCCAGCAGCCAAGTACGGCCAGGGGATTACGAGCAGTACTTC. Amino acids: CASSQVRPGDYEQYF.

The sample holds many counts of this clonotype. This chain joins TRBV29-1 and TRBJ2-5; either TRBD1 or TRBD2 may fit D (5 bases each). The CDR3 spans 18 residues. Trimming pared 7 bases from V and 1 base from J, leaving 28 bases between. Per the germline V gene, CDR1 is SQVTM and CDR2 is ANQGSEA. As DNA, the CDR3 is TGCAGCGCCTATACCCCAGGGTCCCTGTCGGGGATCCAAGAGACCCAGTACTTC. This translates into CSAYTPGSLSGIQETQYF.

This clonotype has a count of ten or more. The genes are TRBV7-9 and TRBJ2-3, with D possibly matching TRBD1 (5 bases). Germline V lookup: CDR1 SEHNR, CDR2 FQNEAQ (reference sequence). V was cut by 8 bases and J by 5 bases, with 11 bases left in between. CDR3 length equals 12 residues. CDR3 nucleotide sequence: TGTGCCAGCGCGCTCCAGGGAGATACGCAGTATTTT. Encoded protein: CASALQGDTQYF.

The V call is TRBV5-1, the J call TRBJ2-7; TRBD1 is a possible D gene (5 bases). The CDR3 contains 17 residues. Trimming pared 0 bases from V and 5 bases from J, leaving 21 bases between. Per the germline V gene, CDR1 is SGHRS and CDR2 is YFSETQ. CDR3 sequence reads: CASSLAGLDTAGNEQYF. The DNA for the CDR3 is TGCGCCAGCAGCTTGGCCGGGCTGGATACAGCAGGGAACGAGCAGTACTTC.

In this sample, this clonotype turned up many times. The rearrangement joins TRBV28 to TRBJ2-7; 8 bases line up with TRBD2. Trimming took 6 bases from V and 4 from J; bases not matched to a gene: 11. From germline, CDR1 is MDHEN and CDR2 SYDVKM. The CDR3 consists of 15 residues. CDR3 bases: TGTGCCAGCAGATCTATAGCGGGAAATGGTTACGAGCAGTACTTC. Encoded protein: CASRSIAGNGYEQYF.

V gene TRBV10-1 combines with J gene TRBJ2-3; tentative D call: TRBD2 (5 bases). Per the germline V gene, CDR1 is WNHNN and CDR2 is SYGVQD (reference sequence). This CDR3 has 15 residues. V was clipped by 0 bases and J by 6 bases, with 13 bases between them. CDR3 protein: CASSESPTSGDTQYF. DNA for the CDR3: TGCGCCAGCAGTGAGTCTCCTACTAGTGGGGATACGCAGTATTTT.

This clonotype was seen ten or more times. The chain employs TRBV3-1 and TRBJ2-7, with 9 bases identical to TRBD2. Germline CDR1 LGHDT, CDR2 YNNKEL (reference sequence). Germline trimming cut 4 bases from V and 5 bases from J; bases unmatched to any gene: 9. The CDR3 has 15 amino acids. CDR3 nucleotide sequence: TGTGCCAGCAGCCCCCCCGCGGGAGGGCCCGACGAGCAGTACTTC. This sequence encodes CASSPPAGGPDEQYF.

The chain links TRBV7-9 to TRBJ1-1; 8 nucleotides line up with TRBD1. The germline gives CDR1 SEHNR, CDR2 FQNEAQ (reference sequence). Unmatched junction bases numbered 9, after V lost 6 bases and J lost 3 bases. The CDR3 covers 15 residues. This CDR3 reads CASRSDRGRHTEAFF. In DNA, the CDR3 is TGTGCCAGCAGATCCGACAGGGGTCGTCACACTGAAGCTTTCTTT.

This clonotype was seen at least ten times. CDR3 sequence reads: CAWTGTSGRYEQFF. The DNA for the CDR3 is TGTGCCTGGACGGGGACTAGCGGGAGGTATGAGCAGTTCTTC. V usage is TRBV30 and J usage is TRBJ2-1, with 15 bases identical to TRBD2. The germline CDR1 and CDR2 sequences are GTSNPN and SVGIG (reference sequence). This CDR3 has 14 amino acids. The V gene end was trimmed by 4 bases and the J gene end by 8 bases; junction bases not matched to a gene: 3.

At least ten counts were recorded for this clonotype. The rearrangement joins TRBV6-5 to TRBJ2-3, with 16 bases that match TRBD2. Germline CDR1 is MNHEY and CDR2 is SVGAGI. V was pared by 2 bases and J by 4 bases, with 6 bases of the junction left unmatched. CDR3 length equals 18 residues. Here the CDR3 DNA reads TGTGCCAGCAGTTACGGGTTGGGACTAGCGGGAGGGCCAGATACGCAGTATTTT. It encodes CASSYGLGLAGGPDTQYF.

This CDR3 is CASSLAATGDEQYF. CDR3 DNA sequence: TGCGCCAGCAGCTTGGCCGCGACAGGAGACGAGCAGTACTTC. The chain combines TRBV5-1 with TRBJ2-7, with D maybe TRBD1 (6 bases). V lost 0 bases and J 5 bases, leaving 12 bases between the germline ends. This CDR3 has 14 amino acids. From germline, CDR1 is SGHRS and CDR2 YFSETQ. The complete variable domain, with remaining parts taken from reference TRBV5-1 and TRBJ2-7, reads KAGVTQTPRYLIKTRGQQVTLSCSPISGHRSVSWYQQTPGQGLQFLFEYFSETQRNKGNFPGRFSGRQFSNSRSEMNVSTLELGDSALYLCASSLAATGDEQYFGPGTRLTVT.

This clonotype was counted many times. The gene calls are TRBV2 and TRBJ2-7, with D tentatively TRBD2 (5 bases). V shed 4 bases and J shed 6 bases, with 16 bases lying between them. CDR3 length: 14 residues. Germline CDR1 is SNHLY and CDR2 is FYNNEI. CDR3: CASSVSLAIREQYF. CDR3 coding DNA: TGTGCCAGCAGTGTAAGTCTAGCCATCCGCGAGCAGTACTTC.

This clonotype was observed a few times. V and J are TRBV10-2 and TRBJ2-1; TRBD2 matches 11 bases. The V segment lost 7 bases and the J segment 3 bases; nucleotides outside the gene matches: 2. CDR3 length equals 14 residues. Looked up from germline, CDR1 is WSHSY and CDR2 is SAAADI. CDR3 nucleotides: TGCGCCAGCAATAGCGGGAGGGTCTACAATGAGCAGTTCTTC. Its protein product is CASNSGRVYNEQFF.

V is TRBV6-5 and J is TRBJ2-4; 11 bases match TRBD2. The germline gives CDR1 MNHEY, CDR2 SVGAGI. Trimming cost V 4 bases and J 0 bases; bases outside gene matches: 11. This CDR3 region has 19 residues. CDR3 in amino acids: CASSLQGTSGLLAKNIQYF. The CDR3 DNA is TGTGCCAGCAGTTTACAGGGGACTAGCGGATTACTAGCCAAAAACATTCAGTACTTC.

This clonotype was counted many times. The chain links TRBV6-1 to TRBJ2-2, with D perhaps TRBD2 (6 bases). Germline CDR1 is MNHNS and CDR2 is SASEGT. V was clipped by 4 bases and J by 1 base, with 10 bases between them. CDR3 length: 15 residues. The DNA for the CDR3 is TGTGCCAGCAGTGTGGGTAGCGGGAACACCGGGGAGCTGTTTTTT. Translating it yields CASSVGSGNTGELFF.

This clonotype occurred many times. V and J are TRBV20-1 and TRBJ1-4; no clear D. V shed 3 bases and J shed 7 bases, with 6 bases lying between them. Germline V gives CDR1 DFQATT, CDR2 SNEGSKA (reference sequence). The CDR3 covers 11 residues. CDR3 sequence reads: CSASEGEKLFF. For the CDR3, the DNA is TGCAGTGCTAGTGAGGGTGAAAAACTGTTTTTT.

The chain links TRBV20-1 to TRBJ2-7; D is uncertain. The CDR3 has 11 amino acids. V dropped 4 bases and J dropped 7 bases, with 11 bases sitting between them. Per germline, CDR1 DFQATT and CDR2 SNEGSKA (reference sequence). The CDR3 coding sequence is TGCAGTGCTACGACCAGACGTGAGCAGTACTTC. Its protein is CSATTRREQYF.